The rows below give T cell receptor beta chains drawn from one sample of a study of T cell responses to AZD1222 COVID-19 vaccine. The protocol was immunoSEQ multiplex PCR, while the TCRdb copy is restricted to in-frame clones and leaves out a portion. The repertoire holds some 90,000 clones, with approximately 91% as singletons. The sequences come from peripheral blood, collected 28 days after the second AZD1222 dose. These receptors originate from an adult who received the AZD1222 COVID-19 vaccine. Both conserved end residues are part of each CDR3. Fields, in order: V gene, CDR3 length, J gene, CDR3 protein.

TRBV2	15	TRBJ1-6	CASTQIRTERSPLHF
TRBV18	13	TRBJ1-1	CASSQGEGTEAFF
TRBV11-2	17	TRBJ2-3	CASSSRGSGGALDTQYF
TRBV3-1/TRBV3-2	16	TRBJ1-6	CASSQRGALNNSPLHF
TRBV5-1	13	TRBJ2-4	CASSLRSPNIQYF
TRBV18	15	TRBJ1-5	CASSQGQNSNQPQHF
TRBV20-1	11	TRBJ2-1	CSAQTPREQFF
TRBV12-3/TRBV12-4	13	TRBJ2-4	CASSPGAKNIQYF
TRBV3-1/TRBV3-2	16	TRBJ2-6	CASSQDPRAGANVLTF
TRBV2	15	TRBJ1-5	CASSDYGNSNQPQHF
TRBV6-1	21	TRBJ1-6	CASSESVLRRGTSSYNSPLHF
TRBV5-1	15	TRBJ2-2	CASSLSVAGAGELFF
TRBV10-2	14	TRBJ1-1	CASKGGGSGPEAFF
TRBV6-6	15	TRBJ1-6	CASLNPRGRNSPLHF
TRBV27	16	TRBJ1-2	CASSLLGQASNYGYTF
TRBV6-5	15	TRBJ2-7	CASSYSGQGPYEQYF
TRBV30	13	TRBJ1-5	CAWSSGANQPQHF
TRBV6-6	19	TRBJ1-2	CASSQYATTGTVANYGYTF
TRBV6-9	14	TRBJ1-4	CASSFGITNEKLFF
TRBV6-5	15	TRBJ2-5	CAIERLAGGKETQYF
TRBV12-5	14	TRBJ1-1	CASGRQGLGTEAFF
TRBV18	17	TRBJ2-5	CASSPPGSRGLQETQYF
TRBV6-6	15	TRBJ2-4	CASGERGVAKNIQYF
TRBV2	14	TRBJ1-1	CASSARQTSTEAFF
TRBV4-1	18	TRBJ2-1	CASSHGLAGANSYNEQFF
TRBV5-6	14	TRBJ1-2	CASSSGRVYYGYTF
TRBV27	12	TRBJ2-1	CASSLGGGEQFF
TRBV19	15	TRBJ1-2	CASSIADGRAGGYTF
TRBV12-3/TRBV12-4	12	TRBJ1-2	CASSQDVEVYTF
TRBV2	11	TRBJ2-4	CASSDTNIQYF
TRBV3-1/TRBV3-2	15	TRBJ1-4	CASSPSLGTGKKLFF
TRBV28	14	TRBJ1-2	CASSLRTGGAGYTF
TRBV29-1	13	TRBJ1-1	CSVATQGGTEAFF
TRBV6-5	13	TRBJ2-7	CASSSTGPGEQYF
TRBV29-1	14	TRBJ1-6	CSVRIQGMDSPLHF
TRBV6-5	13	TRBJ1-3	CASGTGPGNTIYF
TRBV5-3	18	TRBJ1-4	CARSLRGRKNATNEKLFF
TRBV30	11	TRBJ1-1	CAWSSNMNAFF
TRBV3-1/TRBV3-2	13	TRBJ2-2	CASSRGFTGELFF
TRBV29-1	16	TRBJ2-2	CSVRRGLAGGTGELFF
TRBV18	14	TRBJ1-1	CASSPPGGMAEAFF
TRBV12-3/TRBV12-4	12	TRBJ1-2	CASSLALTGYTF
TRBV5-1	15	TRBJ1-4	CASSPLDSVNEKLFF
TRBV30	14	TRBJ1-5	CAWSVEAGNQPQHF
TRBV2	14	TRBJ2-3	CASSPGQGPDTQYF
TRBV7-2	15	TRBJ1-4	CASSWRLTTNEKLFF
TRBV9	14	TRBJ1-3	CASSVESGGNTIYF
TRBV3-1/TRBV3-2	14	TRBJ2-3	CASSHDGAGDTQYF
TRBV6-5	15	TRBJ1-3	CASTKTSGGDNTIYF